The 24 T cell receptor beta chains below all came from one sample that was sequenced in a study of post-analysis software for immune sequencing data. Prepared libraries of TCR beta cDNA carried unique molecular identifiers. TCRdb recomputed calls from the PCR reads with MiXCR, one row per CDR3 protein. Among hundreds of thousands of distinct CDR3 sequences, less than 35% were seen once, and the ten largest hold around 0.6%. Findings of the study overall: Several TRBV segments (TRBV5-6, TRBV5-1 and TRBV20-1 among them) occurred more frequently in patients than in controls.

Which antigens these TCRs recognize remains unknown. Sequencing was carried out using blood. The receptors were gathered from a girl between 10 and 17 years old with multiple sclerosis.

This clonotype was detected only a few times. This chain joins TRBV5-6 and TRBJ1-1, with D possibly TRBD1 on 6 matching bases. V was cut by 3 bases and J by 1 base, with 13 bases left in between. This CDR3 has 15 amino acids. CDR1 and CDR2 (germline): SGHDT, YYEEEE. DNA of the CDR3: TGTGCCAGCAGCTGGGGGCGGACCTGGAACACTGAAGCTTTCTTT. It yields the protein CASSWGRTWNTEAFF.

This chain connects TRBV29-1 to TRBJ1-5, with D uncertain. Trimming left V 0 bases short and J 3 bases short, with 18 bases between. Germline CDR1 and CDR2: SQVTM and ANQGSEA. CDR3 length: 17 amino acids. CDR3 sequence reads: CSVEDFISGRTNQPQHF. The CDR3 region has the DNA TGCAGCGTTGAAGATTTCATATCAGGAAGGACCAATCAGCCCCAGCATTTT.

This clonotype has a single count. The chain is built from TRBV20-1 and TRBJ2-1, with 13 bases aligning to TRBD2. This CDR3 spans 16 amino acids. Per the germline V gene, CDR1 is DFQATT and CDR2 is SNEGSKA (reference sequence). V gave up 1 base and J gave up 9 bases; unmatched junction bases: 9. CDR3 in amino acids: CSARAILAGGPGEQFF. The CDR3 DNA reads as TGCAGTGCTAGAGCGATACTAGCGGGGGGGCCGGGTGAGCAGTTCTTC.

This clonotype was counted between two and nine times. The V gene is TRBV6-5, the J gene TRBJ1-1, with D tentatively TRBD1 (5 bases). The ends were cut back, 0 bases at V and 4 bases at J, with 12 bases in the middle. The CDR3 sequence is 15 residues long. The germline gives CDR1 MNHEY, CDR2 SVGAGI. The CDR3 sequence: CASSYSPGWGTEAFF. CDR3 coding DNA: TGTGCCAGCAGTTACTCCCCAGGGTGGGGCACTGAAGCTTTCTTT.

This clonotype was found a few times. V usage is TRBV29-1 and J usage is TRBJ1-1; unclear D gene. The CDR3 is 13 residues long. The V end lost 6 bases, the J end lost 0 bases, and 11 bases lay between the germline ends. Germline CDR1 is SQVTM and CDR2 is ANQGSEA. CDR3 DNA: TGCAGCGTAGTCGGAGGGATGAACACTGAAGCTTTCTTT. Translated: CSVVGGMNTEAFF.

The chain combines TRBV4-1 with TRBJ2-4; no definite D call. This CDR3 is 16 amino acids long. V was cut by 1 base and J by 0 bases, with 10 bases left in between. Germline-derived CDR1 and CDR2 are MGHRA and YSYEKL. The CDR3, as DNA: TGCGCCAGCAGCCAAGGGATTCCGCTAGCCAAAAACATTCAGTACTTC. This gives the protein CASSQGIPLAKNIQYF.

The V call is TRBV12-3 or TRBV12-4, the J call TRBJ1-5; D perhaps matches TRBD1 (6 bases). The CDR3 is 15 amino acids. The germline V and J ends were trimmed by 6 bases and 2 bases, with 14 bases remaining between them. CDR3: CASSLTGSGNQPQHF. The CDR3 DNA follows: TGTGCCAGCAGCCTGACAGGATCGGGCAATCAGCCCCAGCATTTT.

This clonotype was picked up a small number of times. The J gene is TRBJ2-1, the V gene TRBV5-1; 8 bases are shared with TRBD2. The CDR3 covers 16 residues. CDR1 is SGHRS and CDR2 is YFSETQ in the germline V gene. V was pared by 0 bases and J by 2 bases, with 4 bases of the junction left unmatched. The CDR3, as DNA: TGCGCCAGCAGCTTGGCTAGCGGGCCTCCCTACAATGAGCAGTTCTTC. This encodes CASSLASGPPYNEQFF.

This clonotype was recorded many times. The gene calls are TRBV20-1 and TRBJ2-7; D perhaps matches TRBD2 (6 bases). The V and J ends lost 3 bases and 9 bases respectively, with 15 bases between them. Looked up from germline, CDR1 is DFQATT and CDR2 is SNEGSKA (reference sequence). This CDR3 region has 12 residues. This CDR3 reads CSASRLAFGQYF. Here the CDR3 DNA reads TGCAGTGCTAGCCGGCTAGCGTTTGGGCAGTACTTC.

The V and J genes are TRBV21-1 and TRBJ2-4; whether TRBD2, the table's D call, matches the DNA was not checked. TRBV21-1 is a pseudogene segment. The CDR3 spans 14 residues. The CDR3 DNA follows: TGTGCCAGCAGGACTAGGGTAGCCAAAAACATTCAGTACTTC. Amino acids: CASRTRVAKNIQYF.

V usage is TRBV24-1 and J usage is TRBJ2-3, with 9 bases lining up with TRBD1. CDR3 length equals 16 residues. The V gene end was trimmed by 2 bases and the J gene end by 5 bases; junction bases not matched to a gene: 7. CDR1 and CDR2 from the germline V gene are KGHDR and SFDVKD. The CDR3 DNA sequence: TGTGCCACCAGTGATTCGAACAGGGGGCTCGAAGATACGCAGTATTTT. It yields the protein CATSDSNRGLEDTQYF.

The V gene is TRBV20-1, the J gene TRBJ2-5; D call uncertain. This CDR3 has 15 residues. V lost 1 base and J lost 11, with 23 bases in between. Germline values: CDR1 DFQATT, CDR2 SNEGSKA (reference sequence). In DNA, the CDR3 is TGCAGTGCTAGAGCTGAGACTGGCACCTACAATGAGCAGTACTTC. Translating it yields CSARAETGTYNEQYF.

The chain has TRBV29-1 and TRBJ2-5; D perhaps matches TRBD2 (7 bases). Matching the DNA end better, TRBJ2-7 makes the J call doubtful. CDR1 SQVTM and CDR2 ANQGSEA come from the germline V gene. This CDR3 is built from 12 residues. The CDR3 here is CSVVVGGHEQYF. The CDR3 bases are TGCAGCGTTGTTGTGGGGGGGCACGAGCAGTACTTC.

The rearrangement joins TRBV25-1 to TRBJ2-7; 11 nucleotides agree with TRBD2. Germline V gives CDR1 MGHDK, CDR2 SYGVNS. J lost 0 bases, V lost 4 bases, and 5 bases had no gene match. The CDR3 runs to 16 residues. This CDR3 reads CASSATSGTSSYEQYF. The DNA of the CDR3 is TGTGCCAGCAGTGCGACTAGCGGGACGAGCTCCTACGAGCAGTACTTC.

J is TRBJ2-5 and V is TRBV9; D might be TRBD1 (6 bases). Germline CDR1 and CDR2: SGDLS and YYNGEE. The CDR3 contains 14 residues. Trimming took 4 bases from V and 7 from J, leaving 17 bases between them. The CDR3 DNA sequence: TGTGCCAGCAGCCCCACCGGGACACCTGGGACCCAGTACTTC. Protein sequence: CASSPTGTPGTQYF.

This clonotype appeared many times. This CDR3 is CASSSTPYEQYF. CDR3 sequence (DNA): TGTGCCAGCAGTTCGACCCCCTACGAGCAGTACTTC. This chain links TRBV6-5 with TRBJ2-7; the D is unclear. This CDR3 spans 12 amino acids. Trimming removed 4 bases at V and 2 bases at J, with 6 bases between. The germline V gene encodes CDR1 MNHEY and CDR2 SVGAGI.

This rearrangement joins TRBV27 to TRBJ1-1; D unclear. The germline gives CDR1 MNHEY, CDR2 SMNVEV (reference sequence). V was pared by 5 bases and J by 5 bases, with 18 bases between. The CDR3 spans 15 residues. In DNA form, the CDR3 reads TGTGCCAGCAGTCGGCCGGCCGTTCTTGGTACTGAAGCTTTCTTT. This translates into CASSRPAVLGTEAFF.

This clonotype has a handful of counts. The rearrangement uses TRBV29-1 and TRBJ2-7; TRBD2 is a possible D gene (5 bases). The V end was cut by 1 base, the J end by 6 bases, with 25 bases between. CDR1 and CDR2 from the germline V gene are SQVTM and ANQGSEA. This CDR3 region has 17 residues. CDR3 loop: CSVEAGGSRGPPLEQYF. CDR3 nucleotides: TGCAGCGTTGAAGCTGGAGGCTCACGTGGGCCGCCCCTCGAGCAGTACTTC.

This clonotype was seen only a few times. This sequence joins TRBV20-1 and TRBJ1-6; 7 bases line up with TRBD1. This CDR3 is 16 amino acids long. Germline CDR1 and CDR2: DFQATT and SNEGSKA (reference sequence). Trimming cost V 6 bases and J 6 bases; bases outside gene matches: 14. The CDR3 loop reads CSADRGQASSNSPLHF. CDR3 coding DNA: TGCAGTGCCGACCGAGGACAGGCCTCATCTAATTCACCCCTCCACTTT.

This clonotype occurred a few times. The rearrangement links TRBV28 to TRBJ2-7, with TRBD1 identical over 11 bases. The germline V gene has CDR1 MDHEN and CDR2 SYDVKM. V was clipped by 6 bases and J by 4 bases; unmatched bases: 8. CDR3 size: 15 residues. The CDR3 nucleotides are TGTGCCAGCAGGCCACCCGGGACAGGGGGTTACGAGCAGTACTTC. Its translation: CASRPPGTGGYEQYF.

This clonotype was seen only a few times. The rearrangement links TRBV6-5 to TRBJ2-3; no definite D call. CDR1 MNHEY and CDR2 SVGAGI come from the germline V gene. Trimming took off 2 bases at V and 4 bases at J, with 7 bases between the two ends. The CDR3 spans 13 residues. CDR3 bases: TGTGCCAGCAGTTACGGCAGCGCAGATACGCAGTATTTT. Translation gives CASSYGSADTQYF.

Turning to this clonotype: The junction departs from the called germline gene at one end, perhaps through a read error. V is TRBV4-3 and J is TRBJ2-1; 9 nucleotides match TRBD2. This CDR3 is 16 amino acids long. Per the germline V gene, CDR1 is LGHNA and CDR2 is YSLEER. The CDR3 coding sequence is TGCGCCGGCAGCCAAATTAGCGGGAGTAGATACAATGAGCAGTTCTTC. Amino acids: CAGSQISGSRYNEQFF.

This clonotype was seen a handful of times. The rearrangement joins TRBV7-8 to TRBJ2-6; TRBD1 matches at 8 bases. The CDR3 has 18 residues. CDR1 and CDR2 from the germline V gene are SGHVS and FQNEAQ. Unmatched junction bases numbered 10, after V lost 6 bases and J lost 0 bases. The CDR3 DNA sequence: TGTGCCAGCAGACGTACAGGGGGGTCCCTCTCTGGGGCCAACGTCCTGACTTTC. Its protein is CASRRTGGSLSGANVLTF. Using reference TRBV7-8 and TRBJ2-6 for the parts outside the CDR3, the full variable domain is GAGVSQSPRYKVAKRGQDVALRCDPISGHVSLFWYQQALGQGPEFLTYFQNEAQLDKSGLPSDRFFAERPEGSVSTLKIQRTQQEDSAVYLCASRRTGGSLSGANVLTFGAGSRLTVL.

This clonotype was detected many times. This chain uses TRBV29-1 with TRBJ2-7; D is possibly TRBD2 (5 bases). The CDR3 loop spans 12 amino acids. Per the germline V gene, CDR1 is SQVTM and CDR2 is ANQGSEA. Here the CDR3 reads CSYNAGVGEQYF. The CDR3 DNA follows: TGCAGTTACAACGCCGGGGTAGGGGAGCAGTACTTC.